Listed below are T cell receptor beta chains from one sample, sequenced in a study of patients and donors after allogeneic stem cell transplantation. MiXCR, run by TCRdb on the RT-PCR reads, gives a single entry per CDR3 protein. The table records 800,000 to 1,000,000 distinct CDR3 sequences, roughly 18% of them present only once. Sample: blood, either unsorted or a sorted T cell fraction (not recorded which). The receptors were gathered from a human donor who was either an allogeneic HSCT recipient or a stem cell or donor lymphocyte infusion donor (not recorded which). It is not recorded whose cells these are; they may come from a transplant donor. Both conserved end residues are part of each CDR3. The D gene is left open where the match is weak. The size of a clone is reported for some rows only, either as once, few or many, or as a class for expanded clones.

v_call,d_call,j_call,clone_size,cdr3_nt,cdr3_aa
TRBV12-3/TRBV12-4,.,TRBJ2-7,many,TGTGCCAGCAGTTCCCCGACAGTCCTAGGGGTTGACGAGCAGTACTTC,CASSSPTVLGVDEQYF
TRBV3-1,.,TRBJ1-2,few,TGTGCCAGCAGCCAAGGACAGCGACGGGGAGGCCCCTATGGCTACACCTTC,CASSQGQRRGGPYGYTF
TRBV9,TRBD1,TRBJ1-5,.,TGTGCCAGCAGCCCATCGGACAGGGGAGGGAATCAGCCCCAGCATTTT,CASSPSDRGGNQPQHF
TRBV4-1,.,TRBJ1-2,many,TGCGCCAGCAGCCCCCTACCGGGGCCTAATAACTATGGCTACACCTTC,CASSPLPGPNNYGYTF
TRBV12-3/TRBV12-4,.,TRBJ1-1,many,TGTGCCAGCAGGCCCACCGCAAACACTGAAGCTTTCTTT,CASRPTANTEAFF
TRBV7-2,TRBD1,TRBJ2-7,few,TGTGCCAGCAGCTTTTACAGGGGAAAGGCCTACGAGCAGTACTTC,CASSFYRGKAYEQYF
TRBV29-1,.,TRBJ1-2,.,TGCAGCGTTGGGACAAGGGATGGCTACACCTTC,CSVGTRDGYTF
TRBV20-1,.,TRBJ2-5,many,TGCAGTGCTCTCCTACCTACCCCAGAGACCCAGTACTTC,CSALLPTPETQYF
TRBV19,TRBD1,TRBJ1-5,few,TGTGCCACCGTCTCAGCGGGGACAGGCAATCAGCCCCAGCATTTT,CATVSAGTGNQPQHF
TRBV7-2,.,TRBJ1-3,.,TGTGCCAGCAGCTTTAGGGACGATGGAAACACCATATATTTT,CASSFRDDGNTIYF
TRBV7-2,.,TRBJ2-1,.,TGTGCCAGCAGCTTAGACCCCCAGTGGGTCCCCTACAATGAGCAGTTCTTC,CASSLDPQWVPYNEQFF
TRBV9,.,TRBJ2-3,.,TGTGCCAGCAGCGTAGAAGCGCGGGGCACAGATACGCAGTATTTT,CASSVEARGTDTQYF
TRBV4-3,.,TRBJ1-1,few,TGCGCCAGCAGCCAAGACCCCTATTCGACTTTCGAGAACACTGAAGCTTTCTTT,CASSQDPYSTFENTEAFF
TRBV9,.,TRBJ2-1,.,TGTGCCAGCAGCGTATTAGACTTAGGGTTTAGCAATGAGCAGTTCTTC,CASSVLDLGFSNEQFF
TRBV7-2,TRBD1,TRBJ1-2,.,TGTGCCAGCAGCTCGAACAACAGGGGCGGCCGAGGCTACACCTTC,CASSSNNRGGRGYTF
TRBV30,.,TRBJ2-7,few,TGTGCCTGGAGGGGACCAGGCGGGTACGAGCAGTACTTC,CAWRGPGGYEQYF
TRBV2,.,TRBJ1-1,few,TGTGCCAGCATGAAGGACGGGACTCGAACTGAAGCTTTCTTT,CASMKDGTRTEAFF
TRBV29-1,.,TRBJ1-2,few,TGCAGCGTTGAAGGGGTCAGGGATGGGGGCTACACCTTC,CSVEGVRDGGYTF
TRBV9,TRBD2,TRBJ2-3,few,TGTGCCAGCAGCTTTGGGAATCAGCGGGGGGGCCGCCCAGATACGCAGTATTTT,CASSFGNQRGGRPDTQYF
TRBV7-2,TRBD1,TRBJ2-1,once,TGTGCCAGCAGCCGACCCAGTGGGGGACAGGGTTCAGGACAGTTCTTC,CASSRPSGGQGSGQFF
TRBV29-1,.,TRBJ2-7,.,TGCAGCGCACGCACAGGGAACCCAACCTCCTACGAGCAGTACTTC,CSARTGNPTSYEQYF
TRBV7-2,.,TRBJ1-2,.,TGTGCCAGCTCATTGCGGACACCTCATAGCTATGGCTACACCTTC,CASSLRTPHSYGYTF
TRBV11-2,TRBD2,TRBJ2-2,.,TGTGCCAGCAGCTTAGGCCTAGCGGGTCCCGGGGAGCTGTTTTTT,CASSLGLAGPGELFF
TRBV9,.,TRBJ1-2,few,TGTGCCAGCAGCAGAGGCAGTGCTCCGGGGGGCTACACCTTC,CASSRGSAPGGYTF
TRBV20-1,TRBD2,TRBJ2-7,once,TGCAGTGCCGGGACCACTTTTCGGGGGGGTAAGCCCTACGAGCAGTACTTC,CSAGTTFRGGKPYEQYF
TRBV20-1,TRBD1,TRBJ2-1,few,TGCAGTGCTTACGAGGTCGACAGGGGGCAGGTGAATGAGCAGTTCTTC,CSAYEVDRGQVNEQFF
TRBV7-8,.,TRBJ2-7,.,TGTGCCAGCAGCTTAAATCTCGGGGAGTACGAGCAGTACTTC,CASSLNLGEYEQYF